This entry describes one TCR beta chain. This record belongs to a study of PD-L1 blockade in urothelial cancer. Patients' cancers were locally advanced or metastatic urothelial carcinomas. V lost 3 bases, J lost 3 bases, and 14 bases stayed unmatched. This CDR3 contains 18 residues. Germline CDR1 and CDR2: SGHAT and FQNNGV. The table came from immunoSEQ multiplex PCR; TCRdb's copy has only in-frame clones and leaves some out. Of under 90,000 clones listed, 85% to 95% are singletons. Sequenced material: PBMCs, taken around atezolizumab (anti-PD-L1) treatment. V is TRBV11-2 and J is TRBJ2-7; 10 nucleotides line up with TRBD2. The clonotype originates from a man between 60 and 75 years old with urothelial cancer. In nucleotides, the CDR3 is TGTGCCAGCAGCTTCGTCTTCGTGTCAGCTAGCGGGAGCTACGAGCAGTACTTC. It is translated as CASSFVFVSASGSYEQYF.